This T cell receptor (beta chain) was found in a study of siplizumab effects on memory and regulatory T cells. Study conclusions and caveats: Relative to controls at less than 35%, mappable alloreactive CD4+ clones exhibited a mean Treg-derived proportion of under 75% with siplizumab.

CDR1 MNHNS and CDR2 SASEGT come from the germline V gene. This CDR3 is 14 amino acids long. V lost 8 bases to trimming and J lost 6 bases, with 16 bases between them. Concerning this clone itself: Its antigen is unidentified.

Sequencing was performed with immunoSEQ multiplex PCR; in TCRdb, only in-frame clones are kept and a portion is missing. The sample lists 85,000 to 130,000 clones, just over 90% seen once, with less than 0.85% in the top ten. The TCR comes from a human donor in good health. The chain employs TRBV6-1 and TRBJ2-2; the D gene is possibly TRBD1 (6 bases). Sequencing input: Tregs sorted from blood. The CDR3 sequence: CASAGTRTSGELFF. CDR3 sequence (DNA): TGTGCCAGCGCCGGGACACGAACCTCCGGGGAGCTGTTTTTT.